These T cell receptor beta chains were read from a single sample in a study of control samples from healthy donors and cancer patients. Some clones are missing from TCRdb's copy, which holds only in-frame ones; the method was immunoSEQ multiplex PCR. The table lists tens of thousands of clones, 91% of them singletons. Input material: blood. The source is a young man in good health. The CDR3 runs from the conserved cysteine through the conserved F or W. D genes are given only for firm matches. The listing skips clone size in some rows; elsewhere it reads once, few, many or a size class.

TRBV29-1	.	TRBJ2-4	.	CSVESSDIQYF	TGCAGCGTTGAATCGAGTGACATTCAGTACTTC
TRBV27	.	TRBJ2-2	.	CATDSGTSGTGELFF	TGTGCCACCGACTCCGGGACCTCCGGGACCGGGGAGCTGTTTTTT
TRBV2	once	TRBJ1-4	.	CASSPTGNEKLFF	TGTGCCAGCAGCCCTACAGGGAATGAAAAACTGTTTTTT
TRBV4-3	.	TRBJ2-5	.	CASSLFGGAVETQYF	TGCGCCAGCAGCCTCTTCGGAGGGGCGGTGGAGACCCAGTACTTC
TRBV30	.	TRBJ2-5	.	CAWERTVQETQYF	TGTGCCTGGGAGCGGACAGTCCAAGAGACCCAGTACTTC
TRBV24-1	.	TRBJ1-1	TRBD1	CATSASQGIWTEAFF	TGTGCCACCAGTGCGTCACAGGGGATTTGGACTGAAGCTTTCTTT
TRBV5-4	.	TRBJ2-7	.	CASSLGPFGEQYF	TGTGCCAGCAGCTTGGGGCCTTTCGGCGAGCAGTACTTC
TRBV3-1/TRBV3-2	once	TRBJ2-6	.	CASSQERSISGANVLTF	TGTGCCAGCAGCCAAGAGCGTTCGATCTCTGGGGCCAACGTCCTGACTTTC
TRBV2	once	TRBJ1-1	.	CAINIRDHNTEAFF	TGTGCCATCAACATCCGGGACCACAACACTGAAGCTTTCTTT
TRBV24-1	.	TRBJ2-5	TRBD2	CATSEWSGGARETQYF	TGTGCCACCAGTGAGTGGAGCGGGGGGGCCAGAGAGACCCAGTACTTC
TRBV18	.	TRBJ2-3	.	CASSRTVTDTQYF	TGTGCCAGCTCAAGGACAGTCACAGATACGCAGTATTTT
TRBV24-1	.	TRBJ2-2	.	CATSDGRRLTRELFF	TGTGCCACCAGTGATGGGAGACGCCTCACCCGGGAGCTGTTTTTT
TRBV9	.	TRBJ1-3	TRBD1	CASSVSGTGLGNTIYF	TGTGCCAGCAGCGTTTCCGGGACAGGGTTGGGAAACACCATATATTTT
TRBV30	.	TRBJ2-7	TRBD2	CAWSRQGSGGYEQYF	TGTGCCTGGAGCCGACAGGGTAGCGGGGGATACGAGCAGTACTTC
TRBV28	once	TRBJ2-7	.	CASSPWGAPTYEQYF	TGTGCCAGCAGTCCCTGGGGGGCCCCTACTTACGAGCAGTACTTC
TRBV5-1	.	TRBJ2-2	TRBD1	CASSPTRTGGTGELFF	TGCGCCAGCAGCCCAACCAGGACAGGTGGGACCGGGGAGCTGTTTTTT
TRBV7-3	once	TRBJ1-2	TRBD1	CASSPGQGAYGYTF	TGTGCCAGCAGCCCGGGACAGGGGGCATATGGCTACACCTTC
TRBV13	.	TRBJ2-3	.	CASSFGGSTDTQYF	TGTGCCAGCAGCTTTGGGGGGAGCACAGATACGCAGTATTTT
TRBV6-5	.	TRBJ2-7	TRBD1	CASLIRQGPYEQYF	TGTGCCAGTCTGATCAGACAGGGCCCCTACGAGCAGTACTTC
TRBV20-1	.	TRBJ2-3	.	CSASWLSTDTQYF	TGCAGTGCTAGTTGGCTTAGCACAGATACGCAGTATTTT
TRBV15	.	TRBJ1-2	.	CATSRDNSNYGYTF	TGTGCCACCAGCAGAGATAACAGCAACTATGGCTACACCTTC
TRBV19	.	TRBJ2-4	.	CASSIRDLNIQYF	TGTGCCAGTAGTATTCGGGACCTAAACATTCAGTACTTC
TRBV5-4	.	TRBJ2-1	.	CASSLPGGVDYNEQFF	TGTGCCAGCAGCTTGCCAGGCGGGGTGGACTACAATGAGCAGTTCTTC
TRBV5-1	.	TRBJ1-5	TRBD1	CASSLAHRGNQPQHF	TGCGCCAGCAGCTTGGCCCACAGGGGGAATCAGCCCCAGCATTTT
TRBV7-6	.	TRBJ2-1	TRBD2	CASSPEPIGLAGDNEQFF	TGTGCCAGCAGCCCAGAACCCATCGGGCTAGCGGGCGACAATGAGCAGTTCTTC
TRBV25-1	.	TRBJ1-3	.	CASSETLSGNTIYF	TGTGCCAGCAGTGAAACCCTCTCTGGAAACACCATATATTTT
TRBV30	.	TRBJ1-1	.	CAWTKTTLEAFF	TGTGCCTGGACCAAAACGACCCTTGAAGCTTTCTTT
TRBV6-4	.	TRBJ2-5	.	CASSVQFGETQYF	TGTGCCAGCAGTGTCCAGTTCGGAGAGACCCAGTACTTC
TRBV30	.	TRBJ2-7	TRBD1	CAWGTGYEQYF	TGTGCCTGGGGGACAGGCTACGAGCAGTACTTC
TRBV5-4	.	TRBJ2-5	TRBD1	CASSSLWTGSGTQYF	TGTGCCAGCAGCTCCCTGTGGACAGGGTCGGGGACCCAGTACTTC
TRBV7-2	.	TRBJ2-3	TRBD2	CASSDTPHLAAGTDTQYF	TGTGCCAGCAGCGATACTCCTCATCTAGCGGCTGGCACAGATACGCAGTATTTT
TRBV10-1	.	TRBJ2-3	.	CASSDRTDRRTDTQYF	TGCGCCAGCAGTGATAGGACAGACCGTCGCACAGATACGCAGTATTTT
TRBV12-3/TRBV12-4	.	TRBJ1-5	.	CASGRQFNQPQHF	TGTGCCAGCGGAAGACAGTTCAATCAGCCCCAGCATTTT
TRBV30	.	TRBJ2-7	.	CAWGVYYEQYF	TGTGCCTGGGGAGTATATTACGAGCAGTACTTC
TRBV7-9	.	TRBJ2-7	TRBD2	CASSLASGGVYEQYF	TGTGCCAGCAGCTTAGCATCGGGAGGGGTCTACGAGCAGTACTTC
TRBV7-3	.	TRBJ1-1	.	CASSNSREEAFF	TGTGCCAGCAGTAACAGCCGGGAAGAAGCTTTCTTT
TRBV9	.	TRBJ2-1	.	CASSPHRENEQFF	TGTGCCAGCAGCCCCCACAGGGAAAATGAGCAGTTCTTC